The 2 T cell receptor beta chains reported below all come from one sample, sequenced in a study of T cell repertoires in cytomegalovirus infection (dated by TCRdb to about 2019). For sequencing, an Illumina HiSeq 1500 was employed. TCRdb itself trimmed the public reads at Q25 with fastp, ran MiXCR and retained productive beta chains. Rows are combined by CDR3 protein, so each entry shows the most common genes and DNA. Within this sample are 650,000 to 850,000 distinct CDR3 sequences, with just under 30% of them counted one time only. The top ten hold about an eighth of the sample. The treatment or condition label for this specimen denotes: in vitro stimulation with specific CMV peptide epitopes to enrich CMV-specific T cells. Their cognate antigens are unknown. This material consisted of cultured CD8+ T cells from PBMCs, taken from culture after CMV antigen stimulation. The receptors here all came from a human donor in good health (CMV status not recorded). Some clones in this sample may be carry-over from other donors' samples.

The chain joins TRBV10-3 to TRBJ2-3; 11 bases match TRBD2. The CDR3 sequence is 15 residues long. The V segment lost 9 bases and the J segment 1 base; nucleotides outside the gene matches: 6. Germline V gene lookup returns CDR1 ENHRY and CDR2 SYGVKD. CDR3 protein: CAMTSGDLGTDTQYF. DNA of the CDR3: TGTGCCATGACTAGCGGGGACCTTGGCACAGATACGCAGTATTTT.

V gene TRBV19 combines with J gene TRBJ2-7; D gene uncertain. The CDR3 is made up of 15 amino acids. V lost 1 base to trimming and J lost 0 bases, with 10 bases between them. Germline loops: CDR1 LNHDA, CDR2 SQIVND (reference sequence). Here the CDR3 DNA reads TGTGCCAGTAGTATAGGGAGCAGCTTCTCCTACGAGCAGTACTTC. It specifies CASSIGSSFSYEQYF.